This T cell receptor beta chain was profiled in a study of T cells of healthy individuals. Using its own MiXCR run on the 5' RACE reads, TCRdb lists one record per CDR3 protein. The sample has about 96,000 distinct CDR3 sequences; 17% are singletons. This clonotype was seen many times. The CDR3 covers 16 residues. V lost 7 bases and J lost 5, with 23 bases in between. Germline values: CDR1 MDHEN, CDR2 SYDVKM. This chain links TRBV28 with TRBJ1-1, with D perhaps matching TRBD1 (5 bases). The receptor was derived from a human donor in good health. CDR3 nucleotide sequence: TGTGCCAGCATACCTTTCCTCGTGAGGGGAAAAACTGAAGCTTTCTTT. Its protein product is CASIPFLVRGKTEAFF.